This T cell receptor beta chain was found in a study of T cell responses to AZD1222 COVID-19 vaccine. With 2 bases removed from V and 5 bases from J, the gap between germline ends came to 13 bases. Germline CDR1 and CDR2: MNHEY and SMNVEV (reference sequence). The CDR3 contains 16 residues. The repertoire was sequenced with immunoSEQ multiplex PCR; TCRdb's copy has only in-frame clones and lacks some. The sample gives under 110,000 clones, about 86% of which show up once; about 1.4% is in the top ten. Sequencing used peripheral blood, obtained on day 0 of AZD1222 vaccination. The V call is TRBV27, the J call TRBJ1-6; weak D call: TRBD1 (6 bases). This clonotype originated in an adult in good health. The CDR3: CASSLPQGWDNSPLHF. CDR3 nucleotide sequence: TGTGCCAGCAGTTTACCCCAGGGGTGGGATAATTCACCCCTCCACTTT.